This TCR beta chain was recovered during a study of T-cell reconstitution after alpha-beta-depleted transplantation in children (dated by TCRdb to 2016 to 2018). A note on the overall study: T-cell immune reconstitution after TCRalphabeta/CD19-depleted allogeneic hematopoietic cell transplantation in children was quantitatively tracked in the study by means of TCR repertoire profiling.

V is reduced by 1 base and J by 2 bases, leaving a spacing of 12 bases between them. Measured from the cysteine to the phenylalanine, the CDR3 is 15 residues long. Only CDR3 DNA remains: 45 bases, in frame from the first base. CDR1 and CDR2 are read off the germline V gene (reference sequence) as SEHNR and FQNEAQ. The receptor library was made with PCR. The run used an Illumina HiSeq 2500. TCR library preparation used molecular barcoding, with unique molecular identifiers applied to normalize quantification of the TCRbeta repertoire. The public reads were quality trimmed at Q25 with fastp and then assembled into clones with MiXCR by TCRdb, keeping productive beta chains. Identical CDR3 protein sequences are pooled into one entry, listed with their most common genes and DNA. For this sample the table gives hundreds of thousands of distinct CDR3 sequences, of which about 18% were detected only once. Roughly 3.3% of the sample is held by the ten biggest clonotypes.

This clonotype has a handful of counts. No cognate antigen has been identified for it. No base-level quality is on record; no much larger clone is a single base apart. The clonotype comes from a human donor who donated a stem cell graft to a child with acute lymphoblastic leukemia. Recombination linked TRBV7-9 to TRBJ2-7; TRBD2 is possibly the D segment (6 matching bases). This specimen was PBMCs from the stem cell graft donor, taken from the stem cell graft. CDR3 loop: CASSLVRDFTYEQYF. The nucleotides read TGTGCCAGCAGCTTAGTTCGGGACTTTACCTACGAGCAGTACTTC.